Presented here are 28 T cell receptor beta chains from one specimen sequenced in a study of PD-1 blockade in classical Hodgkin lymphoma. The time point was: cycle 4 day 1 (C4D1), after more than five weeks of nivolumab. After autologous stem cell transplantation all patients relapsed, and prior brentuximab vedotin exposure differed between cohorts. Sequenced by immunoSEQ multiplex PCR; TCRdb stores in-frame clones only, minus some. The table has nearly 25,000 clones, approximately 67% seen once. The specimen was peripheral blood mononuclear cells (PBMCs), collected before the fourth cycle of nivolumab. These receptors came from a human donor with classical Hodgkin lymphoma.

The chain joins TRBV10-3 to TRBJ2-3; 7 nucleotides align to TRBD1. The CDR3 is 12 amino acids. In germline, CDR1 is ENHRY, CDR2 SYGVKD. The trim removed 5 bases at V and 9 bases at J, leaving 5 bases unmatched. The CDR3 loop reads CAISPTGETQYF. The DNA for the CDR3 is TGTGCCATCAGTCCTACAGGGGAAACGCAGTATTTT.

The CDR3 region has the DNA TGTGCCAGCAGTACGGGGTCCACTAATGAAAAACTGTTTTTT. The encoded protein is CASSTGSTNEKLFF. The chain combines TRBV6-1 with TRBJ1-4; D unresolved. Germline V gene sequence: CDR1 MNHNS, CDR2 SASEGT. V lost 5 bases, J lost 2 bases, and 9 bases lay in between. The CDR3 has 14 amino acids.

The chain carries TRBV20-1 and TRBJ2-1, with unresolved D. Trimming removed 5 bases from V and 10 bases from J, with 12 bases in between. Germline-derived CDR1 and CDR2 are DFQATT and SNEGSKA (reference sequence). CDR3 length equals 11 residues. The CDR3 loop is CSAWSTLEQFF. CDR3 coding DNA: TGCAGTGCTTGGAGCACGTTGGAGCAGTTCTTC.

The chain has TRBV5-6 and TRBJ2-5; 8 positions match TRBD1. CDR3 size: 14 residues. The germline gives CDR1 SGHDT, CDR2 YYEEEE. J lost 7 bases, V lost 4 bases, and 9 bases had no gene match. The CDR3 DNA sequence: TGTGCCAGCAGCGTGACAGGGGCAGGGGTGACCCAGTACTTC. Its translation is CASSVTGAGVTQYF.

J is TRBJ2-5 and V is TRBV29-1, with 9 bases aligning to TRBD1. The CDR3 is 12 residues long. Germline V gene sequence: CDR1 SQVTM, CDR2 ANQGSEA. The CDR3 region is CSTGQGAETQYF. The CDR3 coding sequence is TGCAGTACGGGACAGGGAGCAGAGACCCAGTACTTC.

CDR3 in DNA: TGTGCCAGCGGCCAAGCTGCGGCAGGGGTTTCTCATGGCTACACCTTC. It translates to CASGQAAAGVSHGYTF. The genes are TRBV5-4 and TRBJ1-2; D might be TRBD1 (6 bases). This CDR3 contains 16 residues. Per the germline V gene, CDR1 is SGHNT and CDR2 is YYREEE (reference sequence). Trimming took off 7 bases at V and 6 bases at J, with 25 bases between the two ends.

This clone was recorded a few times. The chain has TRBV15 and TRBJ2-7; possibly TRBD1 or TRBD2 for D (5 bases each). V was clipped by 3 bases and J by 1 base, with 19 bases between them. Germline V lookup: CDR1 LNHNV, CDR2 YYDKDF (reference sequence). The CDR3 extends over 17 amino acids. CDR3 nucleotides: TGTGCCACCAGCAGTAAGCATTGGGACGTTCGGTCCTACGAGCAGTACTTC. It specifies CATSSKHWDVRSYEQYF.

CDR3 in amino acids: CASWGKGTGVFPLHF. Here the CDR3 DNA reads TGTGCCAGCTGGGGAAAAGGGACAGGGGTGTTCCCCCTCCACTTT. V is TRBV6-1 and J is TRBJ1-6; 10 nucleotides line up with TRBD1. The CDR3 totals 15 residues. The V gene end was trimmed by 8 bases and the J gene end by 13 bases; junction bases not matched to a gene: 14. The germline CDR1 and CDR2 sequences are MNHNS and SASEGT.

This clone was picked up a small number of times. This chain uses TRBV6-5 with TRBJ1-1, with D tentatively TRBD1 (5 bases). Trimming cost V 1 base and J 13 bases, with 10 bases left between them. CDR1 is MNHEY and CDR2 is SVGAGI in the germline V gene. CDR3 length equals 11 residues. CDR3 nucleotides: TGTGCCAGCAGTTACTGGGGGGTTGGTTTCTTT. It yields the protein CASSYWGVGFF.

The table lists this clone with a few counts. Additional DNA sequences in this sample encode the identical CDR3. This chain joins TRBV6-1 and TRBJ2-1, with 11 bases aligning to TRBD2. V was clipped by 0 bases and J by 9 bases; unmatched bases: 4. The CDR3 covers 15 residues. Germline V gives CDR1 MNHNS, CDR2 SASEGT. CDR3 amino acids: CASSEASGGAFEQFF. The CDR3 nucleotides read TGTGCCAGCAGTGAAGCTAGCGGGGGGGCTTTTGAGCAGTTCTTC.

The rearrangement joins TRBV7-9 to TRBJ2-1, with TRBD2 identical over 8 bases. Germline V lookup: CDR1 SEHNR, CDR2 FQNEAQ (reference sequence). The CDR3 runs 15 residues. The V segment lost 6 bases and the J segment 3 bases; nucleotides outside the gene matches: 7. CDR3 DNA sequence: TGTGCCAGCAGGGAGACCGGGACTAGCTACAATGAGCAGTTCTTC. Its protein is CASRETGTSYNEQFF.

V usage is TRBV7-7 and J usage is TRBJ1-1; TRBD1 might be the D (5 bases). There are 12 residues in the CDR3. V gave up 5 bases and J gave up 8 bases, with 12 bases separating them. Germline CDR1 and CDR2: SSHAT and FNYEAQ (reference sequence). The CDR3 nucleotides are TGTGCCAGCAGCCTCGGGACGGAAGAAGCTTTCTTT. Encoded protein: CASSLGTEEAFF. Using reference TRBV7-7 and TRBJ1-1 for the parts outside the CDR3, the full variable domain is GAGVSQSPRYKVTKRGQDVTLRCDPISSHATLYWYQQALGQGPEFLTYFNYEAQPDKSGLPSDRFSAERPEGSISTLTIQRTEQRDSAMYRCASSLGTEEAFFGQGTRLTVV.

On this clone: The germline gene is not matched at one end of the junction; a read error may be the cause. The gene calls are TRBV30 and TRBJ1-5, with a weak D call TRBD1 (6 bases). CDR3 length: 13 residues. Germline values: CDR1 GTSNPN, CDR2 SVGIG (reference sequence). Here the CDR3 DNA reads TGTGCATGGAACCAGGGGCAGCATCAGCCCCAGCATTTT. Translating gives CAWNQGQHQPQHF.

CDR3 sequence: CASSEEDVGNTIYF. The CDR3 DNA reads TGTGCCAGCAGTGAAGAGGACGTTGGAAACACCATATATTTT. This chain uses TRBV6-5 with TRBJ1-3; D not certain. CDR3 size: 14 residues. Trimming cost V 5 bases and J 3 bases, with 11 bases left between them. Germline V CDR1 and CDR2: MNHEY, SVGAGI.

The chain uses TRBV6-5 and TRBJ1-1, with a tentative D call TRBD1 (6 bases). The CDR3 sequence is 14 residues long. V shed 4 bases and J shed 1 base, with 10 bases lying between them. Germline CDR1 MNHEY, CDR2 SVGAGI. CDR3 nucleotides: TGTGCCAGCAGTTTAGCGGACAGGAACACTGAAGCTTTCTTT. Translated, it gives CASSLADRNTEAFF.

This rearrangement joins TRBV9 to TRBJ1-2; 11 positions match TRBD1. CDR3 length: 14 residues. Looked up from germline, CDR1 is SGDLS and CDR2 is YYNGEE. J gave up 6 bases and V 4 bases, and 5 bases lay outside the gene matches. The CDR3 bases are TGTGCCAGCAGCTCCCGGACAGGGGGCGATGGCTACACCTTC. Amino acid sequence: CASSSRTGGDGYTF.

The V call is TRBV6-1, the J call TRBJ2-5; TRBD2 aligns across 12 bases. V dropped 2 bases and J dropped 2; count of bases not matched to a gene: 0. This CDR3 comprises 15 residues. Looked up from germline, CDR1 is MNHNS and CDR2 is SASEGT. CDR3 nucleotide sequence: TGTGCCAGCAGTGAACTAGCGGGGGGGCAAGAGACCCAGTACTTC. It encodes CASSELAGGQETQYF.

This chain uses TRBV7-9 with TRBJ1-3; D gene uncertain. The CDR3 length is 14 residues. CDR1 and CDR2 (germline): SEHNR, FQNEAQ (reference sequence). V shed 3 bases and J shed 0 bases, with 6 bases lying between them. The CDR3 region has the DNA TGTGCCAGCAGCTTCAGCATCTCTGGAAACACCATATATTTT. It codes for CASSFSISGNTIYF.

This sequence joins TRBV10-3 and TRBJ1-4, with 8 bases matching TRBD1. Germline V gene lookup returns CDR1 ENHRY and CDR2 SYGVKD. J was trimmed by 6 bases and V by 6 bases; bases with no gene match: 6. The CDR3 consists of 14 residues. CDR3 bases: TGTGCCATCAGCCAGGGGGCCAGGGATGAAAAACTGTTTTTT. It translates to CAISQGARDEKLFF.

The chain combines TRBV29-1 with TRBJ2-3; TRBD1 agrees at 8 bases. This CDR3 region has 16 residues. J gave up 2 bases and V 7 bases, and 14 bases lay outside the gene matches. Germline V gives CDR1 SQVTM, CDR2 ANQGSEA. This CDR3 is CSAVIGVTGVTDTQYF. As DNA, the CDR3 is TGCAGCGCAGTTATCGGTGTGACAGGGGTCACAGATACGCAGTATTTT.

This clone was counted between two and nine times. This chain links TRBV2 with TRBJ2-7, with 11 bases identical to TRBD2. Losses at the gene ends were 6 bases for V and 5 bases for J; bases not matched to a gene: 9. Germline V gives CDR1 SNHLY, CDR2 FYNNEI. The CDR3 covers 15 residues. The CDR3 bases are TGTGCCAGCAGGCCCAGACTAGCGGGGTACGACGAGCAGTACTTC. This gives the protein CASRPRLAGYDEQYF.

This clone was detected once. This chain's CDR3 is CSVASYRAPYEQYF. The CDR3 DNA follows: TGCAGCGTGGCAAGCTACAGGGCACCCTACGAGCAGTACTTC. This chain links TRBV29-1 with TRBJ2-7, with D maybe TRBD1 (6 bases). The length of the CDR3 is 14 residues. The germline V gene has CDR1 SQVTM and CDR2 ANQGSEA. Trimming took off 6 bases at V and 2 bases at J, with 17 bases between the two ends.

The rearrangement uses TRBV2 and TRBJ2-1, with TRBD2 as a possible D gene (6 bases). Trimming left V 7 bases short and J 1 base short, with 14 bases between. Germline values: CDR1 SNHLY, CDR2 FYNNEI. This CDR3 contains 15 residues. CDR3 coding DNA: TGTGCCAGCATCCGCCTAGCGAAATCCTACAATGAGCAGTTCTTC. Translating it yields CASIRLAKSYNEQFF.

This chain uses TRBV7-9 with TRBJ1-2; D not certain. This CDR3 has 15 amino acids. Germline V gene sequence: CDR1 SEHNR, CDR2 FQNEAQ (reference sequence). Trimming left V 1 base short and J 4 bases short, with 13 bases between. CDR3: CASSLESPGGYGYTF. The CDR3 coding sequence is TGTGCCAGCAGCTTAGAATCCCCTGGTGGCTATGGCTACACCTTC. Using reference TRBV7-9 and TRBJ1-2 for the parts outside the CDR3, the full variable domain is DTGVSQNPRHKITKRGQNVTFRCDPISEHNRLYWYRQTLGQGPEFLTYFQNEAQLEKSRLLSDRFSAERPKGSFSTLEIQRTEQGDSAMYLCASSLESPGGYGYTFGSGTRLTVV.

The J gene is TRBJ1-1, the V gene TRBV11-2; D gene ambiguous. Germline loops: CDR1 SGHAT, CDR2 FQNNGV. CDR3 length: 14 amino acids. V lost 2 bases and J lost 3, with 10 bases in between. The CDR3 nucleotides read TGTGCCAGCAGCTTACTACCCAGTTACACTGAAGCTTTCTTT. This codes for CASSLLPSYTEAFF.

The J gene is TRBJ2-7, the V gene TRBV27; 10 bases agree with TRBD1. This CDR3 has 15 amino acids. Germline trimming cut 5 bases from V and 2 bases from J; bases unmatched to any gene: 6. Looked up from germline, CDR1 is MNHEY and CDR2 is SMNVEV (reference sequence). The CDR3 DNA reads TGTGCCAGCAGTAGGGGGACAGGGGATACCTACGAGCAGTACTTC. Translated, it gives CASSRGTGDTYEQYF.

This CDR3 reads CASSPRQGGDEQYF. CDR3 coding DNA: TGTGCCAGCTCACCCAGACAGGGGGGTGACGAGCAGTACTTC. V usage is TRBV18 and J usage is TRBJ2-7; 9 bases fit TRBD1. Germline V CDR1 and CDR2: KGHSH, LQKENI. CDR3 length: 14 residues. V lost 3 bases and J lost 5; bases outside the gene matches: 5.

This clone appeared a single time. The chain joins TRBV27 to TRBJ2-3, with 7 bases matching TRBD2. With V trimmed by 4 bases and J by 4 bases, 8 bases remained unmatched. Germline loops: CDR1 MNHEY, CDR2 SMNVEV (reference sequence). The CDR3 is 15 amino acids. The CDR3 nucleotides read TGTGCCAGCAGTTATCGTCAACTAGCGTCAGATACGCAGTATTTT. Residues: CASSYRQLASDTQYF.